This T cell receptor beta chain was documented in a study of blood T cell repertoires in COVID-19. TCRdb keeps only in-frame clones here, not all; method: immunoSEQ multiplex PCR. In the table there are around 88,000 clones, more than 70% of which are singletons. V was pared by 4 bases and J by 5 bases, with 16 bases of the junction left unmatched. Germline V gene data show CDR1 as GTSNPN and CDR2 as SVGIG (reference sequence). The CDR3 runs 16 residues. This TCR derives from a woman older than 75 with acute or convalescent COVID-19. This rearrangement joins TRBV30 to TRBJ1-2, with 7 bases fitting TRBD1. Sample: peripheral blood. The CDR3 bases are TGTGCCTGGATTGAGACAGGGCGAGCCTTCCGGTATGGCTACACCTTC. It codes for CAWIETGRAFRYGYTF.